This T cell receptor (beta chain) was observed in a study of Tregs in tolerant kidney transplant recipients. The V gene's germline CDR1 is MNHEY and CDR2 SMNVEV (reference sequence). Trimming cost V 3 bases and J 3 bases; bases outside gene matches: 13. This CDR3 region has 19 residues. Measured with immunoSEQ multiplex PCR; TCRdb has only the in-frame clones, and not every one. The sample consists of 70,000 to 95,000 clones, under 95% of them appearing once. The source of this sequence is a human donor who received a combined kidney and bone marrow transplant. V gene TRBV27 combines with J gene TRBJ2-2, with TRBD2 identical over 10 bases. Sequenced material: Tregs from blood, taken before the transplant. The CDR3 protein is CASSLTSGRAALDTGELFF. In DNA, the CDR3 is TGTGCCAGCAGTTTGACCAGCGGGAGGGCGGCTCTTGACACCGGGGAGCTGTTTTTT.